This T cell receptor beta chain was sequenced for a study of shared clonotypes between healthy human individuals. Study in general: The study enrolled two women and a few men aged 18 to 49.

TCRdb keeps only in-frame clones here, not all; method: immunoSEQ multiplex PCR. The data contain millions of clones, just over 90% of them singletons. The study enrolled healthy HIV-negative adults without recent acute infections or vaccinations as donors. It was into CD45RA+ naive and CD45RA-negative memory subsets that the CD4+ cells were split. With regard to this clone: Its antigen is not identified.

Broader study findings: A reduction in generation probabilities was seen for non-shared clonotypes relative to those shared by all four donors.

This CDR3 contains 13 residues. Germline V gene lookup returns CDR1 GTSNPN and CDR2 SVGIG (reference sequence). The V and J ends lost 2 bases and 8 bases respectively, with 15 bases between them. Sequencing input: naive CD4+ T cells sorted from blood. Documented subset: CD45RA+ positively selected. The TCR sequence derives from a man aged 18 to 30 in good health. This chain uses TRBV30 with TRBJ1-2; a weak D match, TRBD1 (5 bases). The CDR3 coding sequence is TGTGCCTGGAGTCCCCAGGGCAATTTGGGCTACACCTTC. This sequence encodes CAWSPQGNLGYTF.